This T cell receptor beta chain was sequenced for a study of PD-L1 blockade in urothelial cancer. Study-wide context: Median T cell yield from blood was 120,000 to 150,000.

The CDR3 loop spans 12 amino acids. CDR1 and CDR2 (germline): MNHNS, SASEGT. Deletions cut 7 bases from V and 5 bases from J, with 9 bases between. TCRdb's table, derived via immunoSEQ multiplex PCR, lists solely in-frame clones and lacks some. The table lists over 20,000 clones, about 86% of them singletons. The origin of this receptor is a man aged 55 to 70 with urothelial cancer. V gene TRBV6-1 combines with J gene TRBJ1-5; no reliable D call. The sample consisted of PBMCs, taken around atezolizumab (anti-PD-L1) treatment. CDR3 region: CASKDGDQPQHF. The CDR3 bases are TGTGCCAGCAAAGACGGAGATCAGCCCCAGCATTTT.